The clone carrying this TCR beta chain was detected only a few times. This specimen comes from a study of blood T cell repertoires in COVID-19. In germline, CDR1 is SEHNR, CDR2 FQNEAQ (reference sequence). Trimming took 5 bases from V and 7 from J; bases not matched to a gene: 7. This CDR3 has 15 amino acids. Original data processing: Reference gene primer amplification yielded estimated nucleated cell counts. Sequencing used immunoSEQ multiplex PCR; TCRdb keeps in-frame clones, though not all of them. V, J and clone size reflect that table, while D and trimming were determined from the DNA. Here the sample spans around 240,000 clones, approximately 90% being singletons.

The sample consisted of PBMCs or T cells enriched from blood (not recorded which). This receptor was taken from a human donor in a cohort exposed to, infected with or recovered from COVID-19 (not recorded which). The donor label of this sample is uncertain. The genes are TRBV7-9 and TRBJ2-2, with 10 bases matching TRBD1. The CDR3 bases are TGTGCCAGCAGCCGACCGGACAGGGGGGGCGGGGAGCTGTTTTTT. It translates to CASSRPDRGGGELFF.